These 6 T cell receptor beta chains share one sample of origin, sequenced in a study of cytomegalovirus exposure and HLA in healthy donors. PCR was performed using 60 Vbeta and 13 Jbeta primers. This table comes from immunoSEQ multiplex PCR, and its TCRdb copy is limited to in-frame clones, with some not included. The repertoire holds about 120,000 clones, about 68% seen once, with around 10% in the top ten. The sequenced sample was PBMCs. Receptors originate from a woman aged 45-65 years in good health and CMV-seropositive.

This clone has only a few counts. The CDR3 protein is CASSLVAGLAEQFF. CDR3 bases: TGTGCCAGCAGCTTGGTCGCAGGGTTAGCTGAGCAGTTCTTC. The chain uses TRBV5-5 and TRBJ2-1; D is perhaps TRBD1 (5 bases). The CDR3 has 14 residues. Germline CDR1 and CDR2: SGHKS and YYEKEE (reference sequence). V was cut by 0 bases and J by 9 bases, with 13 bases left in between.

The chain links TRBV2 to TRBJ1-1, with D possibly TRBD1 on 6 matching bases. The CDR3 is 14 amino acids. Germline lookup yields CDR1 SNHLY and CDR2 FYNNEI. Trimming cost V 5 bases and J 3 bases, with 13 bases left between them. The CDR3 region is CASSKQGGDTEAFF. Here the CDR3 DNA reads TGTGCCAGCAGTAAACAGGGTGGGGACACTGAAGCTTTCTTT. Based on the CDR3 plus reference TRBV2 and TRBJ1-1, the full variable domain is EPEVTQTPSHQVTQMGQEVILRCVPISNHLYFYWYRQILGQKVEFLVSFYNNEISEKSEIFDDQFSVERPDGSNFTLKIRSTKLEDSAMYFCASSKQGGDTEAFFGQGTRLTVV.

The chain carries TRBV7-2 and TRBJ1-4; 8 bases are shared with TRBD1. This CDR3 has 14 residues. The germline V gene encodes CDR1 SGHTA and CDR2 FQGNSA. Unmatched junction bases numbered 4, after V lost 3 bases and J lost 7 bases. In nucleotides, the CDR3 is TGTGCCAGCAGCTTGCAGGGGGCGAGTGAAAAACTGTTTTTT. This codes for CASSLQGASEKLFF.

This clone has just a few counts. The J gene is TRBJ1-3, the V gene TRBV4-3, with 7 positions matching TRBD1. This CDR3 spans 16 amino acids. V trimming: 1 base; J trimming: 3 bases; junction bases outside the gene matches: 6. CDR1 is LGHNA, CDR2 YSLEER, per germline. CDR3 sequence: CASSQAAGGIGNTIYF. CDR3 in DNA: TGCGCCAGCAGCCAAGCTGCAGGGGGGATTGGAAACACCATATATTTT.

The chain joins TRBV5-6 to TRBJ1-1; 12 bases map to TRBD1. Germline CDR1 reads SGHDT; CDR2 reads YYEEEE. CDR3 length: 16 residues. The V segment lost 4 bases and the J segment 4 bases; nucleotides outside the gene matches: 8. The CDR3 DNA follows: TGTGCCAGCAGCGCGCGGGACAGGGGGCAAGTCACTGAAGCTTTCTTT. Protein product: CASSARDRGQVTEAFF. The whole variable domain, filled in from reference TRBV5-6 and TRBJ1-1, reads DAGVTQSPTHLIKTRGQQVTLRCSPKSGHDTVSWYQQALGQGPQFIFQYYEEEERQRGNFPDRFSGHQFPNYSSELNVNALLLGDSALYLCASSARDRGQVTEAFFGQGTRLTVV.

CDR3 sequence: CASSSGQLDTQYF. DNA for the CDR3: TGTGCCAGCAGCAGCGGACAGTTGGATACGCAGTATTTT. The rearrangement links TRBV7-8 to TRBJ2-3, with TRBD1 as a possible D gene (6 bases). The CDR3 is made up of 13 amino acids. The V gene's germline CDR1 is SGHVS and CDR2 FQNEAQ. The V end lost 5 bases, the J end lost 6 bases, and 12 bases lay between the germline ends.